This T cell receptor beta chain was found in a study of T cell responses to AZD1222 COVID-19 vaccine. The study, taken as a whole, reports: The study reported that nearly half of spike-specific TCRs target unmutated variant regions.

The V gene's germline CDR1 is SGHRS and CDR2 YFSETQ. This CDR3 is 16 amino acids long. The trim removed 3 bases at V and 1 base at J, leaving 7 bases unmatched. Details on this clone: Its antigen is not identified.

Method: immunoSEQ multiplex PCR; TCRdb's copy keeps in-frame clones and lacks some. The sample contains approximately 180,000 clones, 85% to 95% of which appear only once. Specimen: peripheral blood, collected on day 0 of AZD1222 vaccination. The source of this sequence is an adult in good health. J is TRBJ2-3 and V is TRBV5-1; 8 bases fit TRBD1. CDR3 region: CASSSLSDRGTDTQYF. CDR3 DNA: TGCGCCAGCAGCTCACTGTCGGACAGGGGCACAGATACGCAGTATTTT.